This T cell receptor beta chain was sequenced during a study of beta chain features in type 1 diabetes. At the level of the study: Sorted cells examined across all samples numbered approximately 100 million.

Isolated RNA was reverse transcribed in full, so expressed TCRB transcripts were sequenced. Here immunoSEQ multiplex PCR was the method, and the copy in TCRdb shows in-frame clones only, minus some. The sample lists about 660,000 clones, 11% to 15% occurring once. On this clone: What it binds is unknown.

Study results and limitations: VDJ junctions from patients with type 1 diabetes contained fewer insertions and more deletions. Shorter TCRB CDR3s, moderately but significantly so, marked every one of the four CD4+ subsets in Type 1 diabetes patients.

This CDR3 is built from 16 residues. The V gene lost 0 bases and the J gene lost 1 base, with 9 bases spanning the gap. Germline V gene data show CDR1 as ENHRY and CDR2 as SYGVKD. The clonotype comes from a man younger than 35 with type 1 diabetes. The rearrangement uses TRBV10-3 and TRBJ2-2; no firm D call. The source material was naive CD4+ T cells from blood. The CDR3 nucleotides are TGTGCCATCAGTGAGTCCTCATTGGGGAACACCGGGGAGCTGTTTTTT. Residues: CAISESSLGNTGELFF.